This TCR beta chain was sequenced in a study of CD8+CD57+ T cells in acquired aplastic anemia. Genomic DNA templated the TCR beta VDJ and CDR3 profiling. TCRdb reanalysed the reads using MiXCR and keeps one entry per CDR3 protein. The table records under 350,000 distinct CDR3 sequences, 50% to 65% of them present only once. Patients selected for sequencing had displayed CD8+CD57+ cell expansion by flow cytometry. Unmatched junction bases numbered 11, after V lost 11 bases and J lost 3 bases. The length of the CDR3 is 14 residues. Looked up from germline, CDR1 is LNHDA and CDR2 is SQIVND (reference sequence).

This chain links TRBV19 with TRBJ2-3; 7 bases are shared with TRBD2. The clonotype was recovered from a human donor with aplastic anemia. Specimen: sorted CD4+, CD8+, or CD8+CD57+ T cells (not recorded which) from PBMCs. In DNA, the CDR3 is TGTGCCCCAAAGGGGAGGGCCGGGACAGATACGCAGTATTTT. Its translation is CAPKGRAGTDTQYF. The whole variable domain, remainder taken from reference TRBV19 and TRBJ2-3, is DGGITQSPKYLFRKEGQNVTLSCEQNLNHDAMYWYRQDPGQGLRLIYYSQIVNDFQKGDIAEGYSVSREKKESFPLTVTSAQKNPTAFYLCAPKGRAGTDTQYFGPGTRLTVL.